This T cell receptor beta chain was sequenced during a study of CD8+CD57+ T cells in acquired aplastic anemia. Study findings and constraints: In common between the patients and the controls were twenty-nine CD8+ CDR3 sequences.

This clonotype was observed once. The antigen is not known. With a much larger clone just one base away, this may be a read error. Genomic DNA templated the TCR beta VDJ and CDR3 profiling. TCRdb redid the calling of the reads with MiXCR, one entry per CDR3 protein. The sample yields about 180,000 distinct CDR3 sequences, roughly half seen once. This CDR3 has 17 amino acids. The V gene's germline CDR1 is SGHRS and CDR2 YFSETQ. This receptor was taken from a human donor in good health. The specimen sequenced was sorted CD4+, CD8+, or CD8+CD57+ T cells (not recorded which) from PBMCs. The J gene is TRBJ2-5, the V gene TRBV5-1; 12 bases fit TRBD2. CDR3 nucleotide sequence: TGCGCCAGCAGCTGGCAGGGGACTAGCGGGTTGCAAGAGACCCAGTGCTTC. Translating it yields CASSWQGTSGLQETQCF.